One and the same sample provided the 21 T cell receptor beta chains below, sequenced in a study of T cell clonotyping in hematopoietic cell transplantation. TCRdb keeps only in-frame clones here, not all; method: immunoSEQ multiplex PCR. Here the sample spans approximately 10,000 clones, 91% being singletons. The specimen sequenced was peripheral blood mononuclear cells. Receptors originate from a woman in her 50s in good health. Some clones in this sample may be carry-over from other donors' samples.

This chain uses TRBV11-2 with TRBJ2-7; 12 bases fit TRBD2. V gave up 5 bases and J gave up 5 bases; unmatched junction bases: 13. The CDR3 is made up of 17 amino acids. Germline assignment: CDR1 SGHAT and CDR2 FQNNGV. DNA of the CDR3: TGTGCCAGCAGCATGAGCACCGGACTAGCGGGGATTAACGAGCAGTACTTC. It specifies CASSMSTGLAGINEQYF.

The chain uses TRBV5-6 and TRBJ2-7; D is unresolved. CDR3 size: 12 residues. CDR1 is SGHDT, CDR2 YYEEEE, per germline. V was clipped by 1 base and J by 2 bases, with 4 bases between them. CDR3 nucleotides: TGTGCCAGCAGCTTGAATACCTACGAGCAGTACTTC. It encodes CASSLNTYEQYF.

V and J are TRBV19 and TRBJ1-5, with D perhaps TRBD1 (5 bases). V shed 6 bases and J shed 0 bases, with 6 bases lying between them. This CDR3 is built from 13 residues. The germline V gene has CDR1 LNHDA and CDR2 SQIVND (reference sequence). The CDR3 nucleotides read TGTGCCAGTAGCACAGGTAGCAATCAGCCCCAGCATTTT. It specifies CASSTGSNQPQHF.

The chain employs TRBV13 and TRBJ2-5; D is unclear. The CDR3 consists of 15 residues. The V and J ends lost 1 base and 1 base respectively, with 10 bases between them. Germline-derived CDR1 and CDR2 are PRHDT and FYEKMQ (reference sequence). The DNA of the CDR3 is TGTGCCAGCAGCTTAGCTGGTTCTGCCCAAGAGACCCAGTACTTC. Its translation: CASSLAGSAQETQYF.

V usage is TRBV5-6 and J usage is TRBJ1-5, with no clear D. Germline assignment: CDR1 SGHDT and CDR2 YYEEEE. The CDR3 runs to 15 residues. V lost 1 base and J 1 base, leaving 9 bases between the germline ends. The DNA of the CDR3 is TGTGCCAGCAGCTTGAGACTATCAAGCAATCAGCCCCAGCATTTT. It translates to CASSLRLSSNQPQHF. Filled out from reference TRBV5-6 and TRBJ1-5, the complete variable domain reads DAGVTQSPTHLIKTRGQQVTLRCSPKSGHDTVSWYQQALGQGPQFIFQYYEEEERQRGNFPDRFSGHQFPNYSSELNVNALLLGDSALYLCASSLRLSSNQPQHFGDGTRLSIL.

The chain uses TRBV7-2 and TRBJ1-6, with TRBD1 matching 7 bases. Germline V CDR1 and CDR2: SGHTA, FQGNSA. The junction had 8 bases not matched to a gene; V was cut back by 8 bases and J by 10 bases. This CDR3 comprises 13 residues. This CDR3 is CASGGRDRSPLHF. The CDR3 DNA reads TGTGCCAGCGGGGGCAGGGACAGATCACCCCTCCACTTT.

This rearrangement joins TRBV25-1 to TRBJ2-1; D is unclear. The CDR3 is 16 amino acids. Germline loops: CDR1 MGHDK, CDR2 SYGVNS. Trimming stripped 1 base from V and 9 bases from J, with 19 bases between. CDR3 region: CASSEFFHAGMGEQFF. CDR3 DNA sequence: TGTGCCAGCAGTGAATTTTTTCACGCAGGCATGGGTGAGCAGTTCTTC.

The J gene is TRBJ1-2, the V gene TRBV6-4; D gene uncertain. V dropped 0 bases and J dropped 6 bases, with 8 bases sitting between them. CDR3 size: 13 residues. The germline CDR1 and CDR2 sequences are MRHNA and SNTAGT. CDR3 protein: CASSDSEYHGYTF. In DNA, the CDR3 is TGTGCCAGCAGTGACTCAGAGTACCATGGCTACACCTTC.

This chain connects TRBV5-4 to TRBJ2-7; 9 positions match TRBD2. The CDR3 extends over 15 amino acids. CDR1 SGHNT and CDR2 YYREEE come from the germline V gene (reference sequence). V shed 2 bases, J shed 0 bases, and the junction held 3 bases outside the gene matches. CDR3 sequence: CASSLPSGVSYEQYF. CDR3 nucleotide sequence: TGTGCCAGCAGCTTACCTAGCGGGGTCTCCTACGAGCAGTACTTC.

V is TRBV5-4 and J is TRBJ1-6, with a tentative D call TRBD1 (5 bases). Germline CDR1 is SGHNT and CDR2 is YYREEE (reference sequence). This CDR3 has 16 residues. Trimming took off 4 bases at V and 7 bases at J, with 18 bases between the two ends. The CDR3 coding sequence is TGTGCCAGCAGCCACAACCCTGGACAAACCAATTCACCCCTCCACTTT. Protein: CASSHNPGQTNSPLHF. Drawing the rest from reference TRBV5-4 and TRBJ1-6, the complete variable domain is ETGVTQSPTHLIKTRGQQVTLRCSSQSGHNTVSWYQQALGQGPQFIFQYYREEENGRGNFPPRFSGLQFPNYSSELNVNALELDDSALYLCASSHNPGQTNSPLHFGNGTRLTVT.

The V gene is TRBV5-1, the J gene TRBJ2-7, with 10 positions matching TRBD1. The length of the CDR3 is 15 residues. Per the germline V gene, CDR1 is SGHRS and CDR2 is YFSETQ. V was clipped by 4 bases and J by 2 bases; unmatched bases: 6. The CDR3 DNA follows: TGCGCCAGCAGCATGACAGGGGGCTCACCCTACGAGCAGTACTTC. Protein: CASSMTGGSPYEQYF.

In this sample, this clone turned up once. The V and J genes are TRBV6-5 and TRBJ2-7; D could derive from TRBD1 or TRBD2 (5 bases each). This CDR3 spans 14 amino acids. Germline-derived CDR1 and CDR2 are MNHEY and SVGAGI. V was cut by 3 bases and J by 3 bases, with 12 bases left in between. The CDR3 reads CASSYRDGVYEQYF. CDR3 bases: TGTGCCAGCAGTTATCGGGACGGTGTCTACGAGCAGTACTTC.

The rearrangement joins TRBV6-4 to TRBJ2-2; tentatively, D is TRBD2 (5 bases). This CDR3 spans 14 amino acids. CDR1 and CDR2 from the germline V gene are MRHNA and SNTAGT. V gave up 0 bases and J gave up 7 bases, with 9 bases separating them. DNA for the CDR3: TGTGCCAGCAGTGACTCGCCCGACTACGGGGAGCTGTTTTTT. Residues: CASSDSPDYGELFF.

The chain joins TRBV10-3 to TRBJ2-5; D may be TRBD1 or TRBD2 (5 bases each). The V and J ends lost 3 bases and 3 bases respectively, with 11 bases between them. Germline lookup yields CDR1 ENHRY and CDR2 SYGVKD. This CDR3 region has 14 residues. The CDR3 nucleotides read TGTGCCATCAGTGAACCAGGGACCGAAGAGACCCAGTACTTC. It yields the protein CAISEPGTEETQYF.

The chain uses TRBV30 and TRBJ1-2; tentative D call: TRBD1 (6 bases). Trimming cost V 2 bases and J 2 bases, with 15 bases left between them. CDR1 and CDR2 from the germline V gene are GTSNPN and SVGIG (reference sequence). The CDR3 sequence is 15 residues long. The CDR3 nucleotides are TGTGCCTGGAGTAAGGGGGGAAACTCGAACTATGGCTACACCTTC. Protein: CAWSKGGNSNYGYTF.

This clone was found once. CDR3 bases: TGTGCCAGCAGCTCCGGGACTAGCGGGGGGGCGGGCACCGGGGAGCTGTTTTTT. It translates to CASSSGTSGGAGTGELFF. V gene TRBV5-4 combines with J gene TRBJ2-2; TRBD2 aligns across 16 bases. The germline CDR1 and CDR2 sequences are SGHNT and YYREEE (reference sequence). CDR3 length equals 18 residues. V trimming: 3 bases; J trimming: 4 bases; junction bases outside the gene matches: 6.

The chain has TRBV2 and TRBJ2-1; 10 bases match TRBD2. Germline lookup yields CDR1 SNHLY and CDR2 FYNNEI. The J segment lost 0 bases and the V segment lost 8 bases, leaving 1 base of the junction unmatched. The CDR3 contains 14 residues. CDR3 DNA sequence: TGTGCCAGCGAGCGGGGGGGCTCCTACAATGAGCAGTTCTTC. The encoded protein is CASERGGSYNEQFF.

The V gene is TRBV5-4, the J gene TRBJ2-2; D tentatively fits TRBD1 or TRBD2 (7 bases each). CDR3 length: 16 amino acids. Trimming removed 4 bases at V and 0 bases at J, with 13 bases between. Looked up from germline, CDR1 is SGHNT and CDR2 is YYREEE (reference sequence). The CDR3 region has the DNA TGTGCCAGCAGCCGGGGGGACAGAACGAACACCGGGGAGCTGTTTTTT. Its translation is CASSRGDRTNTGELFF.

The V call is TRBV7-3, the J call TRBJ2-1; 7 bases agree with TRBD2. This CDR3 is 16 amino acids long. Germline CDR1 SGHTA, CDR2 FQGTGA. The V segment lost 2 bases and the J segment 2 bases; nucleotides outside the gene matches: 6. CDR3 in DNA: TGTGCCAGCAGCTTATCGGGGGGTCTGGCCTACAATGAGCAGTTCTTC. Translating it yields CASSLSGGLAYNEQFF.

The chain employs TRBV7-8 and TRBJ2-2; maybe TRBD2 (5 bases). Trimming shortened V by 0 bases and J by 5 bases, and 13 bases separated the two germline ends. CDR1 is SGHVS, CDR2 FQNEAQ, per germline. The CDR3 spans 16 residues. CDR3 amino acids: CASSLARARVTGELFF. The DNA of the CDR3 is TGTGCCAGCAGCTTAGCCCGGGCGAGGGTTACCGGGGAGCTGTTTTTT.

The genes are TRBV27 and TRBJ1-1, with 8 bases that match TRBD1. CDR3 length equals 13 residues. After removal of 7 bases from V and 4 bases from J, the junction contained 5 bases not matched to a gene. CDR1 is MNHEY and CDR2 is SMNVEV in the germline V gene (reference sequence). The CDR3 DNA is TGTGCCAGCACCAGGGGGACAGGCACTGAAGCTTTCTTT. Translated, it gives CASTRGTGTEAFF.